This paragraph reports one T cell receptor (beta chain). Assay: immunoSEQ multiplex PCR; the TCRdb copy retains only in-frame clones and omits some. The profile shows fewer than 200,000 clones, 90% of them singletons. The sample belongs to a study of blood T cell repertoires in COVID-19. Background on the study: The cDNA or gDNA used as material had been derived from T cells, B-cell-depleted T cells, or PBMCs.

The sequenced sample was peripheral blood. This receptor was taken from a man aged 45-65 years with acute or convalescent COVID-19.

The CDR3 loop is CASSLGWNYGYTF. DNA for the CDR3: TGTGCCAGCAGTCTCGGGTGGAACTATGGCTACACCTTC. The chain is built from TRBV6-5 and TRBJ1-2, with D hard to call. Germline CDR1 MNHEY, CDR2 SVGAGI. Between the trimmed V and J ends, which lost 5 bases and 2 bases, there was a span of 9 bases. The CDR3 extends over 13 amino acids.